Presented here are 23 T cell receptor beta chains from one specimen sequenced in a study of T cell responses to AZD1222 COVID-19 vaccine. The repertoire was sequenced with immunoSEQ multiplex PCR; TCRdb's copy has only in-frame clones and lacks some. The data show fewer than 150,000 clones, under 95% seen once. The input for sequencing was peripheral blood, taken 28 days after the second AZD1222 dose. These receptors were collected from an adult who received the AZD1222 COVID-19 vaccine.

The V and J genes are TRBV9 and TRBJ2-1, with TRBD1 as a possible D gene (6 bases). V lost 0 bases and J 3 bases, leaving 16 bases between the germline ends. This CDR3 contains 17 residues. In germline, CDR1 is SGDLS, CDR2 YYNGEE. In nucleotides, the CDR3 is TGTGCCAGCAGCGTAGTGGCCCGAGGACAGCTCTACAATGAGCAGTTCTTC. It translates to CASSVVARGQLYNEQFF.

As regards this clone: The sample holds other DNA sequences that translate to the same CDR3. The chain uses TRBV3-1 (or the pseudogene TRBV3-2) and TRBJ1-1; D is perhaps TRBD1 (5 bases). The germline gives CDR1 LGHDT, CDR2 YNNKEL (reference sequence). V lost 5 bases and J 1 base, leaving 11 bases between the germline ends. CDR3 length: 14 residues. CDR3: CASSSGTANTEAFF. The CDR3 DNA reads TGTGCCAGCAGCTCCGGGACGGCGAACACTGAAGCTTTCTTT.

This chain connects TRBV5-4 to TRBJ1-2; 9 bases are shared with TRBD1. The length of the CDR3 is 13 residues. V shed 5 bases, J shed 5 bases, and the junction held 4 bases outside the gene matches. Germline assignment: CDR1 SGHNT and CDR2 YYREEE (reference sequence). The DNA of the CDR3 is TGTGCCAGCAGGGCGGGACAGGGTTATGGCTACACCTTC. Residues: CASRAGQGYGYTF.

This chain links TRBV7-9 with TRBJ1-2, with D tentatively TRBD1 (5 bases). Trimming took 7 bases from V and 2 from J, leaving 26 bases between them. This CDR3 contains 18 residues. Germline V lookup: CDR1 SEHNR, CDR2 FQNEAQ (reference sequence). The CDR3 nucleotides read TGTGCCAGCACCCATAGCGGCAGGGAGGTTCATCCAAACTATGGCTACACCTTC. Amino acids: CASTHSGREVHPNYGYTF.

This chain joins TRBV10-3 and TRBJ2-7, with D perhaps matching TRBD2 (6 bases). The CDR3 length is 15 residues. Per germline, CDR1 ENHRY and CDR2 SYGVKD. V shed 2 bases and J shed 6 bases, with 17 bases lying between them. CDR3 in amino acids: CAISETGGNESEQYF. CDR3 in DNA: TGTGCCATCAGTGAGACAGGCGGGAATGAAAGCGAGCAGTACTTC.

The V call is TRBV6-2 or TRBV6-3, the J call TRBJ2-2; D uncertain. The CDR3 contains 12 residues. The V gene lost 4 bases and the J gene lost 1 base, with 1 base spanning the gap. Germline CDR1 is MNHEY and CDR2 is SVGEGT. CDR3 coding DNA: TGTGCCAGCAGTTTGAACACCGGGGAGCTGTTTTTT. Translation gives CASSLNTGELFF.

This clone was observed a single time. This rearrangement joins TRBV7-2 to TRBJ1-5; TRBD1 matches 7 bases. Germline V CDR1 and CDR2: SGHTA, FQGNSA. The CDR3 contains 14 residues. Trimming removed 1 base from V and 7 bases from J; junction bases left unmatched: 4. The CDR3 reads CASSLDRGGQPQHF. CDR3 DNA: TGTGCCAGCAGCTTAGACAGGGGAGGACAGCCCCAGCATTTT. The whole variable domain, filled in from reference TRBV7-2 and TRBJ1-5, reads GAGVSQSPSNKVTEKGKDVELRCDPISGHTALYWYRQSLGQGLEFLIYFQGNSAPDKSGLPSDRFSAERTGGSVSTLTIQRTQQEDSAVYLCASSLDRGGQPQHFGDGTRLSIL.

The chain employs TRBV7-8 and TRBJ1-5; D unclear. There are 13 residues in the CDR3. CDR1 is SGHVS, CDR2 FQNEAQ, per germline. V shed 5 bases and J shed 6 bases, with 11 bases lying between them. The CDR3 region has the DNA TGTGCCAGCAGCCTGGCGGGAAGTCAGCCCCAGCATTTT. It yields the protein CASSLAGSQPQHF.

This chain's CDR3 is CASSLSTGFIVGYTF. The CDR3 DNA reads as TGCGCCAGCAGCCTTAGCACAGGGTTTATTGTAGGCTACACCTTC. The chain carries TRBV4-1 and TRBJ1-2; a possible D gene is TRBD1 (6 bases). In germline, CDR1 is MGHRA, CDR2 YSYEKL. Trimming shortened V by 4 bases and J by 8 bases, and 20 bases separated the two germline ends. This CDR3 is 15 amino acids long.

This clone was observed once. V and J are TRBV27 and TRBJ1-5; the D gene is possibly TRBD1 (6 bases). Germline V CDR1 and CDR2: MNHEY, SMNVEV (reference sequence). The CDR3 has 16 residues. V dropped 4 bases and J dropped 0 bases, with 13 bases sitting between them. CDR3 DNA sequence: TGTGCCAGCAGTTCTCAATGGGGGCCTAGCAATCAGCCCCAGCATTTT. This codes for CASSSQWGPSNQPQHF.

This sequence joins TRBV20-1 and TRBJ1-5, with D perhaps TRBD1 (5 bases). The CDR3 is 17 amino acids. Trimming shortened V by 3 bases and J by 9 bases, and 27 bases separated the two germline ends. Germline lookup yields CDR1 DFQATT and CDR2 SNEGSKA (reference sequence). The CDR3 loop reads CSASQDETWDGFRPQHF. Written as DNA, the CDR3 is TGCAGTGCTAGTCAAGACGAAACCTGGGACGGATTCCGGCCCCAGCATTTT.

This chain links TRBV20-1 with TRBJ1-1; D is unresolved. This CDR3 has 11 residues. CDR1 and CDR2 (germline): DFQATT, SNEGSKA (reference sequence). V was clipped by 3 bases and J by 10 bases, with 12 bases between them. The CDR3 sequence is CSASAGSGAFF. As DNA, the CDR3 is TGCAGTGCTAGCGCTGGCAGCGGAGCTTTCTTT.

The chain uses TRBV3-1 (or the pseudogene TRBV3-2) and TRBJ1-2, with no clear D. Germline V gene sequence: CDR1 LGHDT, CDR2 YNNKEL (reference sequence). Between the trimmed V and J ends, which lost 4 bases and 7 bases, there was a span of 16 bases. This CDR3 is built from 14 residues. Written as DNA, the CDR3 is TGTGCCAGCAGCCCAGGACGGACGCCTGGTGGCTACACCTTC. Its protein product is CASSPGRTPGGYTF.

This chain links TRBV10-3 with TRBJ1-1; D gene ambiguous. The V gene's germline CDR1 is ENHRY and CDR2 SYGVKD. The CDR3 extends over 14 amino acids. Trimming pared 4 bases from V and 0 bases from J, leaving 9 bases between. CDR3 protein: CAISGEGLNTEAFF. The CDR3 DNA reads TGTGCCATCAGTGGGGAGGGATTGAACACTGAAGCTTTCTTT.

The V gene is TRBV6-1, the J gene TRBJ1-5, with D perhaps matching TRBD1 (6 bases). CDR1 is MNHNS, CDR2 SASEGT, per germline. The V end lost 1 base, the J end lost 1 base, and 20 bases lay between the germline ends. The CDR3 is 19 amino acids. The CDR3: CASSEGGAGVLLSNQPQHF. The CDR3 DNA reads TGTGCCAGCAGTGAAGGCGGGGCAGGGGTCTTATTAAGCAATCAGCCCCAGCATTTT.

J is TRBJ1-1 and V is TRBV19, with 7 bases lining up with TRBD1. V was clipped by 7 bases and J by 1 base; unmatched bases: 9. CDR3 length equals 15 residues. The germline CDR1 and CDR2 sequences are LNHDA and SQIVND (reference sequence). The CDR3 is CASIPNRQGNTEAFF. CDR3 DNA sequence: TGTGCCAGTATACCTAACAGACAGGGGAACACTGAAGCTTTCTTT.

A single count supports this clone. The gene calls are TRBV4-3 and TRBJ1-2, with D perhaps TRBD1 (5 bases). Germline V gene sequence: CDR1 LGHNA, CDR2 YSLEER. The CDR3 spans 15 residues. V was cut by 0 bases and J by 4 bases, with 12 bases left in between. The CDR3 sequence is CASSQDWQGLYGYTF. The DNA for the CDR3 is TGCGCCAGCAGCCAAGATTGGCAGGGACTCTATGGCTACACCTTC.

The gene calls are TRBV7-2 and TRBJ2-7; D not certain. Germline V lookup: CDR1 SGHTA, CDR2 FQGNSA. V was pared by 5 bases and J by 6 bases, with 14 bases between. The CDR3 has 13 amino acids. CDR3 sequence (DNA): TGTGCCAGCAGCCCAACCCGGAACTCCGAGCAGTACTTC. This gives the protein CASSPTRNSEQYF.

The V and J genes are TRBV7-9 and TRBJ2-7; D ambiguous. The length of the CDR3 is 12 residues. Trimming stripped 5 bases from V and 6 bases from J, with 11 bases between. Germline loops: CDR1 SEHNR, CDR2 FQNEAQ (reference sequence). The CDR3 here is CASSTLRSEQYF. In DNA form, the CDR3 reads TGTGCCAGCAGCACTCTACGTTCCGAGCAGTACTTC.

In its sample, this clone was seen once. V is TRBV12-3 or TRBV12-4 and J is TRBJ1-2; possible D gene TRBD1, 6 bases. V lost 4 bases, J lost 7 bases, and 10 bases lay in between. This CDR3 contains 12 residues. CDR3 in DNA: TGTGCCAGCAGTTCATACAGGGCTGGCTACACCTTC. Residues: CASSSYRAGYTF.

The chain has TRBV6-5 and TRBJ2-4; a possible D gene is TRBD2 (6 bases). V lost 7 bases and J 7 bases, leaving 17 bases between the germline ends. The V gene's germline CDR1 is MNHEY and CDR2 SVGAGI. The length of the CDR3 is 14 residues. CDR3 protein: CASTIRTGDNIQYF. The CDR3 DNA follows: TGTGCCAGCACCATTCGTACGGGAGACAACATTCAGTACTTC.

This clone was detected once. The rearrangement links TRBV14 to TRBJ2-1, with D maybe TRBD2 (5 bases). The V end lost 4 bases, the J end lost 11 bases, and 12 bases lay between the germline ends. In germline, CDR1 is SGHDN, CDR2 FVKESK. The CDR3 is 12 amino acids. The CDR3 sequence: CASSPGGAQQFF. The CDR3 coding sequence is TGTGCCAGCAGCCCCGGAGGCGCCCAGCAGTTCTTC.

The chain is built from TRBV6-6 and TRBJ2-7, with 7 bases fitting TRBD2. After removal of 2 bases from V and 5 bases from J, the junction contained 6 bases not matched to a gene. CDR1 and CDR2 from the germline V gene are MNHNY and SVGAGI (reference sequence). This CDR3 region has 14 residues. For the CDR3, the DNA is TGTGCCAGCAGTTACGCTGCGGGAGCGGACGAGCAGTACTTC. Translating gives CASSYAAGADEQYF.